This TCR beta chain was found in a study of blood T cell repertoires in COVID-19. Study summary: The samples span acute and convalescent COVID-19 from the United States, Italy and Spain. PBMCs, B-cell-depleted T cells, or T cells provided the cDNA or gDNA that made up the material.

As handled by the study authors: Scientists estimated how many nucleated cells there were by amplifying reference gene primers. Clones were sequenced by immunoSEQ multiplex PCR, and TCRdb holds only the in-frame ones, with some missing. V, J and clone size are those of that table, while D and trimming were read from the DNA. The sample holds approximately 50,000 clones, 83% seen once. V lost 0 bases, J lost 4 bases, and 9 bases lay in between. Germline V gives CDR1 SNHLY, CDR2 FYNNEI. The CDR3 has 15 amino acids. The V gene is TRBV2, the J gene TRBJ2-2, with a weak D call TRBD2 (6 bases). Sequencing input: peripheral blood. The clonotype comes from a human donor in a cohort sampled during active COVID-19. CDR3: CASSEAGGPTGELFF. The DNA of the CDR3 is TGTGCCAGCAGTGAAGCGGGGGGACCCACCGGGGAGCTGTTTTTT.